The rows below give T cell receptor beta chains drawn from one sample of a study of MAIT cells during Salmonella Paratyphi A infection. One entry per CDR3 protein results from TCRdb running MiXCR on the 5' RACE reads. This table holds under 700 distinct CDR3 sequences, 36% found once. Sequencing was done on a sample of MAIT cells from blood. The receptors come from an adult in good health. The CDR3 runs from the conserved cysteine through the conserved F or W. A D gene is named only where the DNA matches it firmly. Size is omitted from some rows. Given values are once, few, many or a class for expanded clones.

len	abundance	j_gene	d_gene	v_gene	CDR3aa	CDR3nt
15	few	TRBJ2-5	TRBD2	TRBV5-1	CASSLSLAGEETQYF	TGCGCCAGCAGCTTGTCACTAGCGGGAGAAGAGACCCAGTACTTC
15	.	TRBJ2-7	TRBD2	TRBV20-1	CSARGTSGVVTEQYF	TGCAGTGCTAGAGGGACTAGCGGGGTGGTTACCGAGCAGTACTTC
15	large	TRBJ2-3	TRBD2	TRBV6-4	CASSASSGGADTQYF	TGTGCCAGCAGTGCCTCTAGCGGGGGCGCAGATACGCAGTATTTT
15	.	TRBJ2-1	TRBD2	TRBV20-1	CSARGTGGPDNEQFF	TGCAGTGCTAGAGGTACGGGAGGGCCCGACAATGAGCAGTTCTTC
16	.	TRBJ2-1	.	TRBV5-6	CASSSDASLSYNEQFF	TGTGCCAGCAGCTCCGACGCATCCCTCTCCTACAATGAGCAGTTCTTC
14	.	TRBJ1-6	TRBD1	TRBV2	CASSERDRNSPLHF	TGTGCCAGCAGTGAAAGGGACAGGAATTCACCCCTCCACTTT
14	few	TRBJ1-6	TRBD1	TRBV20-1	CSASSGTGSSPLHF	TGCAGTGCTAGTTCCGGGACAGGGTCTTCACCCCTCCACTTT
16	.	TRBJ2-5	TRBD2	TRBV11-3	CASSAGLAGELGTQYF	TGTGCCAGCAGCGCGGGACTAGCGGGCGAGTTAGGGACCCAGTACTTC
12	once	TRBJ1-2	.	TRBV7-9	CATTPGGYGYTF	TGTGCCACTACGCCTGGTGGCTATGGCTACACCTTC
16	large	TRBJ2-7	TRBD1	TRBV4-2	CASSQTPGQGLDEQYF	TGTGCCAGCAGCCAAACACCAGGACAGGGTCTAGACGAGCAGTACTTC
17	large	TRBJ1-5	.	TRBV4-2	CASSQDWGRGGNQPQHF	TGTGCCAGCAGCCAAGATTGGGGCCGGGGAGGCAATCAGCCCCAGCATTTT
12	few	TRBJ1-5	.	TRBV20-1	CSAGASRGAQHF	TGCAGTGCTGGGGCCAGTCGAGGAGCCCAGCATTTT
16	.	TRBJ1-6	TRBD1	TRBV20-1	CSARDLGQGDNSPLHF	TGCAGTGCTAGAGATCTAGGACAGGGGGATAATTCACCCCTCCACTTT
15	few	TRBJ2-2	TRBD2	TRBV30	CAWSVLAENTGELFF	TGTGCCTGGAGTGTACTAGCGGAGAACACCGGGGAGCTGTTTTTT
15	.	TRBJ2-7	.	TRBV20-1	CSARDLRTDHYEQYF	TGCAGTGCTAGAGATCTCAGGACAGACCACTACGAGCAGTACTTC
17	.	TRBJ2-7	TRBD2	TRBV28	CASSPTSPGGIVYEQYF	TGTGCCAGCAGCCCTACGAGCCCGGGGGGGATCGTCTACGAGCAGTACTTC
14	.	TRBJ2-7	TRBD1	TRBV10-3	CAIRATGGGYEQYF	TGTGCCATCAGGGCGACAGGGGGCGGCTACGAGCAGTACTTC
15	once	TRBJ1-1	TRBD1	TRBV9	CASSARDREGTEAFF	TGTGCCAGCAGCGCAAGAGACAGGGAGGGTACTGAAGCTTTCTTT
14	large	TRBJ1-1	.	TRBV28	CASSLGGDDTEAFF	TGTGCCAGCAGTTTGGGGGGTGATGACACTGAAGCTTTCTTT
15	.	TRBJ2-1	.	TRBV6-4	CASSDSPEGYNEQFF	TGTGCCAGCAGTGACTCGCCAGAGGGGTACAATGAGCAGTTCTTC
16	medium-sized	TRBJ2-2	TRBD2	TRBV4-2	CASSQDPSGGAGELFF	TGTGCCAGCAGCCAAGATCCTAGCGGGGGGGCCGGGGAGCTGTTTTTT
16	few	TRBJ1-4	TRBD1	TRBV4-2	CASSQGDTGDNEKLFF	TGTGCCAGCAGCCAAGGAGACACAGGGGATAATGAAAAACTGTTTTTT
13	.	TRBJ1-1	.	TRBV6-5	CASSYGRNTEAFF	TGTGCCAGCAGTTACGGGAGGAACACTGAAGCTTTCTTT
15	.	TRBJ2-3	.	TRBV6-1	CASSADLGSTDTQYF	TGTGCCAGCAGTGCCGACCTGGGTAGCACAGATACGCAGTATTTT
16	medium-sized	TRBJ2-3	.	TRBV4-2	CASSQDEGGGPDTQYF	TGTGCCAGCAGCCAAGACGAGGGGGGAGGGCCAGATACGCAGTATTTT
16	medium-sized	TRBJ2-1	.	TRBV6-6	CASSTTPTGPYNEQFF	TGTGCCAGCAGTACAACCCCGACAGGCCCCTACAATGAGCAGTTCTTC
17	.	TRBJ1-1	.	TRBV10-3	CAISESMQGASNTEAFF	TGTGCCATCAGTGAGTCGATGCAAGGGGCGTCGAACACTGAAGCTTTCTTT
12	hyperexpanded	TRBJ1-1	TRBD1	TRBV20-1	CSARQGDTEAFF	TGCAGTGCTAGACAGGGGGACACTGAAGCTTTCTTT
13	large	TRBJ2-2	.	TRBV4-3	CASSQGDSGELFF	TGCGCCAGCAGCCAAGGTGATTCGGGGGAGCTGTTTTTT
13	few	TRBJ2-7	.	TRBV7-9	CASTGGRGDEQYF	TGTGCCAGCACTGGGGGGCGCGGGGACGAGCAGTACTTC
16	large	TRBJ2-7	TRBD1	TRBV20-1	CSASVMDRSFSYEQYF	TGCAGTGCTAGTGTAATGGACAGGTCCTTCTCCTACGAGCAGTACTTC
15	.	TRBJ2-6	.	TRBV6-2/TRBV6-3	CASSYDLSGANVLTF	TGTGCCAGCAGTTACGACCTATCTGGGGCCAACGTCCTGACTTTC
15	large	TRBJ2-5	TRBD2	TRBV6-4	CASSDSSGGQETQYF	TGTGCCAGCAGTGACTCGAGCGGGGGGCAAGAGACCCAGTACTTC
15	.	TRBJ2-5	TRBD1	TRBV4-2	CASSLNTGGWETQYF	TGTGCCAGCAGCCTTAACACAGGGGGCTGGGAGACCCAGTACTTC
14	.	TRBJ1-2	.	TRBV20-1	CSARLGGHSSGYTF	TGCAGTGCTAGACTCGGGGGCCACTCGAGTGGCTACACCTTC
15	large	TRBJ2-3	TRBD2	TRBV6-4	CASSEVAGSTDTQYF	TGTGCCAGCAGTGAGGTAGCGGGAAGCACAGATACGCAGTATTTT
16	medium-sized	TRBJ2-2	.	TRBV1	CTSSNGTHEHRGAVFF	.
15	.	TRBJ2-7	TRBD1	TRBV11-2	CASSIRQGGVYEQYF	TGTGCCAGCAGCATAAGACAGGGGGGTGTTTACGAGCAGTACTTC
11	few	TRBJ2-4	.	TRBV7-2	CASSLDVIQYF	TGTGCCAGCAGCTTAGATGTCATTCAGTACTTC
17	.	TRBJ2-1	TRBD2	TRBV20-1	CSARDASGGPSYNEQFF	TGCAGTGCTAGAGATGCTAGCGGGGGTCCCTCCTACAATGAGCAGTTCTTC
14	large	TRBJ2-1	.	TRBV6-4	CASSLKGEWNEQFF	TGTGCCAGTAGCCTTAAGGGGGAGTGGAATGAGCAGTTCTTC
16	.	TRBJ2-1	.	TRBV24-1	CATSDLRDPVGNEQFF	TGTGCCACCAGTGATTTGCGGGACCCCGTCGGCAATGAGCAGTTCTTC
15	medium-sized	TRBJ2-1	TRBD2	TRBV11-2	CASSSGLASYNEQFF	TGTGCCAGCAGTTCGGGACTAGCGTCCTACAATGAGCAGTTCTTC
14	.	TRBJ2-5	TRBD1	TRBV12-3/TRBV12-4	CASSSHDRGETQYF	TGTGCCAGCAGTTCCCACGACAGGGGGGAGACCCAGTACTTC